This paragraph covers one T cell receptor beta chain sequence. The data were taken from a study of CD8 T cells in Susac syndrome. This CDR3 has 15 amino acids. Unmatched junction bases numbered 5, after V lost 5 bases and J lost 2 bases. cDNA came from around 0.54 to 1 ug RNA primed by random hexamers. From the immunoSEQ multiplex PCR reads, TCRdb called clonotypes with MiXCR, one entry per CDR3 protein. The table includes some 140,000 distinct CDR3 sequences, approximately 95% detected once. The sample was CD8+ T cells from PBMCs. The chain is built from TRBV12-3 or TRBV12-4 and TRBJ2-2, with 7 nucleotides matching TRBD2. The receptor was isolated from a human donor with Susac syndrome. The CDR3 DNA reads as TGTGCCAGCAGTCCCCGGGACTATAACACCGGGGAGCTGTTTTTT. Residues: CASSPRDYNTGELFF.